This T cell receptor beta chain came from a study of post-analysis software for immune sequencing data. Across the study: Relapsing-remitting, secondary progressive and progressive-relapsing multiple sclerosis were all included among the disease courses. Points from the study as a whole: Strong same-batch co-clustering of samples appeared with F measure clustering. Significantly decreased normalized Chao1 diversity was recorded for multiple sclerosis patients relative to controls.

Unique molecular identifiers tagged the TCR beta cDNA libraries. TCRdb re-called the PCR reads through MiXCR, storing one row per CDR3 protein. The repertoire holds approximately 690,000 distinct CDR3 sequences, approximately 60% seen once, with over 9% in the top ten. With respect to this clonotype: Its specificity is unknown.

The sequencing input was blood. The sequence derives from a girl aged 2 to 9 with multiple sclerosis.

This CDR3 is CASSLVGLAAYNEQFF. For the CDR3, the DNA is TGCGCCAGCAGCTTGGTCGGACTAGCGGCATACAATGAGCAGTTCTTC. This rearrangement joins TRBV5-1 to TRBJ2-1; 10 bases line up with TRBD2. The V gene end was trimmed by 0 bases and the J gene end by 4 bases; junction bases not matched to a gene: 4. The CDR3 runs 16 residues. The V gene's germline CDR1 is SGHRS and CDR2 YFSETQ.